This T cell receptor (beta chain) appears in the sequencing data of a study of blood T cell repertoires in COVID-19. The overall study: Sites across the United States, Italy and Spain contributed samples from acute and convalescent COVID-19.

Germline V gives CDR1 MNHEY, CDR2 SVGEGT. Deletions cut 0 bases from V and 7 bases from J, with 9 bases between. CDR3 length: 13 residues. In the authors' methods: Reference gene primer amplification in the assay estimated nucleated cell counts. The protocol was immunoSEQ multiplex PCR, while the TCRdb copy is restricted to in-frame clones and leaves out a portion. Clone size and the V and J calls come from that table; the DNA yielded D and trimming. This sample has approximately 97,000 clones, with about 83% found just once. Sequenced material: peripheral blood. The sequence came from a man aged 40-50 years with active or convalescent COVID-19. V usage is TRBV6-2 or TRBV6-3 and J usage is TRBJ1-2; no definite D call. CDR3 amino acids: CASSYSAGSGYTF. In nucleotides, the CDR3 is TGTGCCAGCAGTTACTCGGCGGGTTCTGGCTACACCTTC.